This T cell receptor (beta chain) emerged from a study of vaccination effects on CD4 cells after COVID-19. General observations from the study: Common cold coronaviruses were cross-recognized by only 1 of 255 vaccine-induced clones in healthy vaccinees.

The CDR3 has 14 residues. V lost 2 bases, J lost 2 bases, and 7 bases lay in between. Germline V CDR1 and CDR2: MNHEY, SVGAGI. Sequencing was performed with immunoSEQ multiplex PCR; in TCRdb, only in-frame clones are kept and a portion is missing. The data hold 15,000 or so clones, with roughly three quarters observed a single time. As regards this clone: Its target is unknown.

After expansion with viral peptide pools in the ViraFEST assay, antigen-specific CD4+ T cells were sequenced. Following 10 days of culture, CD4+ T cells were isolated. Either the BNT162b2 or mRNA-1273 vaccine was given to participants in two doses. Each culture well received a few million PBMC. These cells were then cultured in IMDM with 10 IU/ml IL-2 and roughly 10 ug/ml peptides. In the cultures, half the medium was exchanged for IL-2 medium on days 3 and 7. This chain uses TRBV6-5 with TRBJ1-5; no clear D. The starting material was CD4+ T cells from PBMCs cultured with HCoV-NL63 spike peptides, obtained after COVID-19 vaccination. The clonotype comes from a human donor who received a COVID-19 vaccine. CDR3 sequence reads: CASSYHGGNQPQHF. Written as DNA, the CDR3 is TGTGCCAGCAGTTACCACGGAGGCAATCAGCCCCAGCATTTT.